What follows describes a single T cell receptor (beta chain). This entry comes from a study of blood T cell repertoires in COVID-19. Across the whole study: Samples representing acute and convalescent COVID-19 were sourced from the United States, Italy and Spain. PBMCs, B-cell-depleted T cells, or T cells were the source of the cDNA or gDNA that made up the material.

Data came from immunoSEQ multiplex PCR; TCRdb stores just in-frame clones and leaves some out. The sample consists of 60,000 or so clones, about nine tenths of them appearing once. CDR1 and CDR2 from the germline V gene are SGHRS and YFSETQ. The CDR3 extends over 13 amino acids. V lost 4 bases, J lost 4 bases, and 9 bases lay in between. Sequenced: peripheral blood. This chain links TRBV5-1 with TRBJ1-5, with D possibly being TRBD1 (6 bases). The source of this sequence is a woman aged 70-85 years with active COVID-19. The CDR3 sequence: CASSTTGNQPQHF. Written as DNA, the CDR3 is TGCGCCAGCAGCACCACAGGGAATCAGCCCCAGCATTTT.